This passage covers 27 T cell receptor beta chains from one sample sequenced in a study of identical twins. TCRdb independently ran MiXCR on the 5' RACE reads; one entry per CDR3 protein. The sample carries approximately 630,000 distinct CDR3 sequences, roughly 6.6% recorded once. The same specimen was also included in a second study, on yellow fever vaccine responses in identical twins.

Material for sequencing was PBMCs. These TCRs come from a woman between 18 and 30 years old in good health.

The table lists this clonotype with a few counts. The gene calls are TRBV5-1 and TRBJ2-7; 9 bases fit TRBD1. Trimming took 4 bases from V and 4 from J; bases not matched to a gene: 6. Germline assignment: CDR1 SGHRS and CDR2 YFSETQ. The CDR3 length is 14 residues. The DNA of the CDR3 is TGCGCCAGCAGCCCCGCCGGGACAGGGTACGAGCAGTACGTC. Encoded protein: CASSPAGTGYEQYV.

This clonotype showed up many times. This chain joins TRBV12-3 or TRBV12-4 and TRBJ2-1, with 11 nucleotides matching TRBD2. CDR3 length: 17 amino acids. Trimming cost V 5 bases and J 6 bases; bases outside gene matches: 12. CDR3 bases: TGTGCCAGCAGTCCTACAGTTCGTAGCGGGAGGGTCAATGAGCAGTTCTTC. Translation gives CASSPTVRSGRVNEQFF.

This clonotype was observed many times. The genes are TRBV12-3 or TRBV12-4 and TRBJ1-6; TRBD1 matches at 7 bases. Trimming removed 2 bases from V and 8 bases from J; junction bases left unmatched: 6. The CDR3 has 15 amino acids. CDR3 DNA sequence: TGTGCCAGCAGTTTATTAACAGGGGAGCATTCACCCCTCCACTTT. This sequence encodes CASSLLTGEHSPLHF.

This clonotype was seen at least ten times. The genes are TRBV29-1 and TRBJ2-1, with 10 positions matching TRBD2. After removal of 3 bases from V and 4 bases from J, the junction contained 6 bases not matched to a gene. Per germline, CDR1 SQVTM and CDR2 ANQGSEA. The CDR3 has 15 amino acids. The CDR3 nucleotides read TGCAGCGTTGACGTAGCGGGGGGAAGGTACAATGAGCAGTTCTTC. Protein: CSVDVAGGRYNEQFF.

This clonotype occurred a few times. The CDR3 coding sequence is TGTGCCACCAGATCCGGGACAGATGAGCAGTTCTTC. Translated, it gives CATRSGTDEQFF. The chain combines TRBV24-1 with TRBJ2-1, with 7 bases fitting TRBD1. CDR1 and CDR2 from the germline V gene are KGHDR and SFDVKD. V gave up 7 bases and J gave up 8 bases; unmatched junction bases: 4. CDR3 size: 12 residues.

This clonotype was recorded at least ten times. The rearrangement uses TRBV12-3 or TRBV12-4 and TRBJ1-1; D gene uncertain. The CDR3 extends over 16 amino acids. Trimming left V 2 bases short and J 0 bases short, with 13 bases between. The CDR3 bases are TGTGCCAGCAGTTTACGGCCTACCGCTATGAACACTGAAGCTTTCTTT. It is translated as CASSLRPTAMNTEAFF.

The sample holds a few counts of this clonotype. The rearrangement joins TRBV20-1 to TRBJ1-1, with 7 bases lining up with TRBD1. The CDR3 spans 13 residues. J lost 1 base, V lost 6 bases, and 5 bases had no gene match. Germline V gene sequence: CDR1 DFQATT, CDR2 SNEGSKA (reference sequence). As DNA, the CDR3 is TGCAGTGCCAAGGGACAGCGGAACACTGAAGCTTTCTTT. Its protein is CSAKGQRNTEAFF.

A note on this clonotype: This may be a read error, as it is one base from a much larger clone. The chain employs TRBV12-3 or TRBV12-4 and TRBJ2-3; D not certain. The CDR3 sequence is 13 residues long. DNA of the CDR3: TGTGCCAGCAGTTTATTGGGCGTAGATTCGCAGTATTTT. Protein product: CASSLLGVDSQYF.

The J gene is TRBJ2-2, the V gene TRBV12-3 or TRBV12-4; perhaps D is TRBD1 or TRBD2 (6 bases each). Between the trimmed V and J ends, which lost 3 bases and 5 bases, there was a span of 10 bases. The CDR3 is 14 amino acids. The CDR3, as DNA: TGTGCCAGCAGTTTTAGGGGGAGGACCGGGGAGCTGTTTTTT. It yields the protein CASSFRGRTGELFF.

The chain joins TRBV4-2 to TRBJ2-5, with 10 bases identical to TRBD2. The V gene's germline CDR1 is LGHNA and CDR2 YNFKEQ. The trim removed 0 bases at V and 5 bases at J, leaving 9 bases unmatched. CDR3 length equals 17 residues. The CDR3 region has the DNA TGTGCCAGCAGCCAAGATCGTGAGCGGGGGGGCCGGGAGACCCAGTACTTC. It specifies CASSQDRERGGRETQYF.

This clonotype has just a few counts. The chain carries TRBV12-3 or TRBV12-4 and TRBJ1-5; D is perhaps TRBD1 (5 bases). The CDR3 has 15 amino acids. Trimming removed 5 bases at V and 5 bases at J, with 16 bases between. CDR3 protein: CASSRLGVRDQPQHF. In DNA form, the CDR3 reads TGTGCCAGCAGTCGACTGGGGGTACGGGATCAGCCCCAGCATTTT.

The V gene is TRBV3-1, the J gene TRBJ2-3; D unclear. The CDR3 consists of 14 residues. The V gene's germline CDR1 is LGHDT and CDR2 YNNKEL (reference sequence). Trimming took off 2 bases at V and 4 bases at J, with 10 bases between the two ends. The chain's CDR3 is CASSQLRGPDTQYF. DNA of the CDR3: TGTGCCAGCAGCCAACTTCGAGGTCCAGATACGCAGTATTTT.

Ten or more counts support this clonotype. The rearrangement links TRBV12-3 or TRBV12-4 to TRBJ2-1; 8 bases agree with TRBD2. The CDR3 runs to 17 residues. With V trimmed by 7 bases and J by 3 bases, 14 bases remained unmatched. The CDR3: CASNGAGGGRNYNEQFF. The CDR3 DNA is TGTGCCAGCAATGGGGCAGGAGGCGGGAGGAACTACAATGAGCAGTTCTTC.

This clonotype has a handful of counts. The rearrangement uses TRBV29-1 and TRBJ2-3; the D is unclear. Deletions cut 6 bases from V and 3 bases from J, with 7 bases between. The CDR3 totals 11 residues. Germline V lookup: CDR1 SQVTM, CDR2 ANQGSEA. CDR3 in amino acids: CSVTKTDTQYF. CDR3 DNA sequence: TGCAGCGTAACGAAGACAGATACGCAGTATTTT.

This clonotype appeared a few times. The rearrangement uses TRBV7-7 and TRBJ2-1; D possibly corresponds to TRBD2 (6 bases). The germline V and J ends were trimmed by 5 bases and 6 bases, with 17 bases remaining between them. CDR3 size: 15 residues. The germline CDR1 and CDR2 sequences are SSHAT and FNYEAQ (reference sequence). The CDR3 region is CASSQNRDFSNEQFF. The CDR3 bases are TGTGCCAGCAGCCAAAACCGGGACTTCAGCAATGAGCAGTTCTTC.

This clonotype has ten or more counts. This chain joins TRBV7-6 and TRBJ2-5; 8 bases are a match to TRBD2. The CDR3 consists of 16 residues. J gave up 2 bases and V 1 base, and 6 bases lay outside the gene matches. Germline V gene sequence: CDR1 SGHVS, CDR2 FNYEAQ. CDR3 amino acids: CASSLGVASGQETQYF. The CDR3 coding sequence is TGTGCCAGCAGCTTAGGGGTGGCTAGCGGGCAAGAGACCCAGTACTTC.

This chain uses TRBV14 with TRBJ1-2; D unresolved. V was trimmed by 1 base and J by 8 bases, leaving 11 bases between them. Germline V lookup: CDR1 SGHDN, CDR2 FVKESK. The length of the CDR3 is 13 residues. This chain's CDR3 is CASSQVRGSGYTF. DNA for the CDR3: TGTGCCAGCAGCCAAGTACGAGGGAGCGGCTACACCTTC.

This clonotype was picked up many times. This chain links TRBV12-3 or TRBV12-4 with TRBJ2-1; 9 bases are a match to TRBD1. CDR3 length: 17 amino acids. Trimming took 6 bases from V and 7 from J; bases not matched to a gene: 16. Written as DNA, the CDR3 is TGTGCCAGCAGCCGGGACAGGGCGAGGGCCCATCGGAATGAGCAGTTCTTC. It translates to CASSRDRARAHRNEQFF.

The sample holds a few counts of this clonotype. This chain links TRBV5-1 with TRBJ2-1, with 13 positions matching TRBD2. CDR1 SGHRS and CDR2 YFSETQ come from the germline V gene. The trim removed 3 bases at V and 8 bases at J, leaving 11 bases unmatched. The CDR3 is made up of 17 amino acids. The chain's CDR3 is CASSYGTSGMSSDEQFF. Here the CDR3 DNA reads TGCGCCAGCAGCTACGGGACTAGCGGGATGTCTTCGGATGAGCAGTTCTTC. Full variable domain (missing parts from reference TRBV5-1 and TRBJ2-1): KAGVTQTPRYLIKTRGQQVTLSCSPISGHRSVSWYQQTPGQGLQFLFEYFSETQRNKGNFPGRFSGRQFSNSRSEMNVSTLELGDSALYLCASSYGTSGMSSDEQFFGPGTRLTVL.

The J gene is TRBJ2-2, the V gene TRBV11-2; D is perhaps TRBD1 (6 bases). CDR1 and CDR2 from the germline V gene are SGHAT and FQNNGV. The V end was cut by 3 bases, the J end by 6 bases, with 11 bases between. The CDR3 totals 14 residues. The CDR3 coding sequence is TGTGCCAGCAGCTTCCCTGCAGGGGCCGGGGAGCTGTTTTTT. Translation gives CASSFPAGAGELFF.

This chain uses TRBV3-1 with TRBJ2-5, with no clear D. The V gene lost 2 bases and the J gene lost 2 bases, with 6 bases spanning the gap. In germline, CDR1 is LGHDT, CDR2 YNNKEL (reference sequence). This CDR3 is built from 13 residues. The DNA of the CDR3 is TGTGCCAGCAGCCAATACCTACAAGAGACCCAGTACTTC. This translates into CASSQYLQETQYF.

The sample holds a few counts of this clonotype. The gene calls are TRBV6-5 and TRBJ1-1, with no clear D. The germline V and J ends were trimmed by 2 bases and 2 bases, with 12 bases remaining between them. The CDR3 has 15 residues. From germline, CDR1 is MNHEY and CDR2 SVGAGI. CDR3 residues: CASSYRRGTNTEAFF. The CDR3 coding sequence is TGTGCCAGCAGTTACCGACGGGGTACCAACACTGAAGCTTTCTTT.

This chain uses TRBV5-1 with TRBJ1-6; TRBD1 aligns across 10 bases. The V gene end was trimmed by 4 bases and the J gene end by 6 bases; junction bases not matched to a gene: 4. Germline V lookup: CDR1 SGHRS, CDR2 YFSETQ. The CDR3 is made up of 15 amino acids. This CDR3 is CASSQGTGANSPLHF. DNA of the CDR3: TGCGCCAGCAGCCAGGGGACAGGGGCTAATTCACCCCTCCACTTT.

The rearrangement uses TRBV19 and TRBJ2-1; 7 nucleotides line up with TRBD1. Germline loops: CDR1 LNHDA, CDR2 SQIVND (reference sequence). This CDR3 has 16 amino acids. V lost 7 bases to trimming and J lost 0 bases; unmatched junction nucleotides: 9. In DNA form, the CDR3 reads TGTGCCAGTACCCCGACCGGGACAGCCTCCTACAATGAGCAGTTCTTC. This sequence encodes CASTPTGTASYNEQFF.

The chain couples TRBV20-1 to TRBJ1-1, with a tentative D call TRBD1 (5 bases). Trimming took off 3 bases at V and 6 bases at J, with 14 bases between the two ends. Germline CDR1 reads DFQATT; CDR2 reads SNEGSKA (reference sequence). The CDR3 runs to 13 residues. The CDR3 DNA is TGCAGTGCTAGTGGGGGAGCCGGGGCTGAAGCTTTCTTT. This sequence encodes CSASGGAGAEAFF.

The rearrangement joins TRBV18 to TRBJ2-1, with D tentatively TRBD2 (7 bases). Between the trimmed V and J ends, which lost 2 bases and 9 bases, there was a span of 11 bases. CDR1 and CDR2 from the germline V gene are KGHSH and LQKENI. CDR3 length equals 13 residues. The DNA for the CDR3 is TGTGCCAGCTCACCAAACGCGGGGGCTGAGCAGTTCTTC. Translating gives CASSPNAGAEQFF.

This rearrangement joins TRBV5-1 to TRBJ2-2, with D possibly being TRBD2 (5 bases). The CDR3 sequence is 15 residues long. From germline, CDR1 is SGHRS and CDR2 YFSETQ. V was shortened by 4 bases and J by 0 bases, with 10 bases between the two germline ends. The CDR3 DNA reads as TGCGCCAGCAGCGGGAGCTGGCCGAACACCGGGGAGCTGTTTTTT. Translation: CASSGSWPNTGELFF.